A few counts support the clone carrying this T cell receptor beta chain. Its target is unknown. Arm-PCR with iRepertoire HTBI primers amplified the CDR3 regions for these TCR beta libraries. TCRdb recomputed calls from the multiplex PCR reads with MiXCR, one row per CDR3 protein. The repertoire holds about 290,000 distinct CDR3 sequences, with more than 20% as singletons. The entry originates in a study of regulatory T cells in long-lasting Graves disease. Time point denoted: persistent/refractory GD, antithyroid drugs over 5 years with positive TRAb. The TCR library was made from RNA extracted from PBMCs. Patients with Graves' disease were diagnosed by American Thyroid Association guidelines. Findings and caveats of the study: Thyroid tissue went unstudied; only peripheral blood was examined. New patients shared roughly 1,000 public clonotypes, fewer than the roughly 2,700 shared by persistent patients.

Sample: peripheral blood mononuclear cells (PBMCs), taken when the disease was refractory, from a patient treated with antithyroid drugs. The origin of this receptor is a female donor with Graves disease.

The CDR3 nucleotides read TGTGCCAGCAGTGACTTCAGGACAGGGTTATACGAGCAGTACTTC. This codes for CASSDFRTGLYEQYF. V usage is TRBV12-3 or TRBV12-4 and J usage is TRBJ2-7; 8 bases agree with TRBD1. The length of the CDR3 is 15 residues. V trimming: 5 bases; J trimming: 4 bases; junction bases outside the gene matches: 10.